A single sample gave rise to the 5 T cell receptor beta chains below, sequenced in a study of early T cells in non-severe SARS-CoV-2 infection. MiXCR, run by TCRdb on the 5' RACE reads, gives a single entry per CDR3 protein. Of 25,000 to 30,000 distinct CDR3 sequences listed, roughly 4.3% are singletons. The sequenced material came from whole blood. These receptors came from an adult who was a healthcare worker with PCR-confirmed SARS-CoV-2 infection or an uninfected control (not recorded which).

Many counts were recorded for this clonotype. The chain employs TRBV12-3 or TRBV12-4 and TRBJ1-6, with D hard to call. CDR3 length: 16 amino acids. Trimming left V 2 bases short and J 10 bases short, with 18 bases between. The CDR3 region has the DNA TGTGCCAGCAGTTTAAGCTTGAGGCAGTCGGGGTCACCCCTCCACTTT. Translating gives CASSLSLRQSGSPLHF.

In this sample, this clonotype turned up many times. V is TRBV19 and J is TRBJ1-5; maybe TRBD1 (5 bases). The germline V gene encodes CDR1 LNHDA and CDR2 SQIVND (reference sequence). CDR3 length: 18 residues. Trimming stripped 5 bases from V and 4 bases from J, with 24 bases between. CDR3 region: CASSLQSSRGPGNQPQHF. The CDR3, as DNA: TGTGCCAGTAGTCTCCAATCGTCCCGGGGTCCAGGGAATCAGCCCCAGCATTTT.

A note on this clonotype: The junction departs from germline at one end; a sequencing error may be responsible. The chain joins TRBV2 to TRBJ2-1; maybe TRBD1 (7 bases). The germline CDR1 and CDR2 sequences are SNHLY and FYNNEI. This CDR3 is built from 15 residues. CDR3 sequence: CTSRGQTSSYNEQFF. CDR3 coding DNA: TGTACCAGCAGGGGACAGACTAGCTCCTACAATGAGCAGTTCTTC. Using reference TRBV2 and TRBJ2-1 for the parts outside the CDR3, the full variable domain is EPEVTQTPSHQVTQMGQEVILRCVPISNHLYFYWYRQILGQKVEFLVSFYNNEISEKSEIFDDQFSVERPDGSNFTLKIRSTKLEDSAMYFCTSRGQTSSYNEQFFGPGTRLTVL.

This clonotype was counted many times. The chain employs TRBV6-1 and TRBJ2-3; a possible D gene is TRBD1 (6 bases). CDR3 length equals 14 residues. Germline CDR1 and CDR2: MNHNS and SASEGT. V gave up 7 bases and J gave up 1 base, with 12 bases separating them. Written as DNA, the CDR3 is TGTGCCAGCATTTGGGGGCAGGGCACAGATACGCAGTATTTT. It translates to CASIWGQGTDTQYF.

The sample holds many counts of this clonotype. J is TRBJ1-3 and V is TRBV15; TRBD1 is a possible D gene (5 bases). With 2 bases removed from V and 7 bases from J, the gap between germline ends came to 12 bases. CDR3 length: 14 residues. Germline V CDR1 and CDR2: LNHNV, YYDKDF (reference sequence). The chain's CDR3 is CATSRPGLENTIYF. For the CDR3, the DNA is TGTGCCACCAGCAGACCAGGGCTAGAGAACACCATATATTTT. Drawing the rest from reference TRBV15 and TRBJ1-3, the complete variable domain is DAMVIQNPRYQVTQFGKPVTLSCSQTLNHNVMYWYQQKSSQAPKLLFHYYDKDFNNEADTPDNFQSRRPNTSFCFLDIRSPGLGDTAMYLCATSRPGLENTIYFGEGSWLTVV.